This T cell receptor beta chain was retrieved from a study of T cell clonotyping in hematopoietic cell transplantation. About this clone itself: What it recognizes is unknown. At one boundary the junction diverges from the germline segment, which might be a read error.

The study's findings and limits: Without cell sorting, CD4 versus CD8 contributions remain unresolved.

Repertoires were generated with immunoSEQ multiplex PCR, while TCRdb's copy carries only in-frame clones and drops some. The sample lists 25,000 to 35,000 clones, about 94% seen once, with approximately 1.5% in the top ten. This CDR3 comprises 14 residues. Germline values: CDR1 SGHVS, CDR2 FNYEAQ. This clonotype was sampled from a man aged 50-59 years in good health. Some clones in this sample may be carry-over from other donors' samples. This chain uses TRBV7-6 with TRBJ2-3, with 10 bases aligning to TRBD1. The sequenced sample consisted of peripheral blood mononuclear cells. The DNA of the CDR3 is TGTGCCAGCAGCCAACCGGGACAGGGGAGATTTCCCAGCTTT. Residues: CASSQPGQGRFPSF.